The present TCR beta chain was sequenced within a study of cytomegalovirus exposure and HLA in healthy donors. In this sample, this clone turned up once. The antigen is unknown. V shed 5 bases and J 4 bases; nucleotides not matched to a gene: 14. This CDR3 spans 17 amino acids. Germline CDR1 and CDR2: SGHRS and YFSETQ. Regarding the study as a whole: TCR sequences were mostly rare, though some public TCRs occurred in many donors.

A multiplex PCR was run with 60 Vbeta primers and 13 Jbeta primers. The data were produced by immunoSEQ multiplex PCR, yet TCRdb's version contains in-frame clones alone and is incomplete. This sample has 76,000 or so clones; 60% to 75% occur once, and the top ten carry 15% to 20%. V gene TRBV5-1 combines with J gene TRBJ1-4; 7 bases match TRBD1. Sequencing was done on a sample of PBMCs. The clonotype originates from a woman in her 40s in good health and CMV-seropositive. CDR3 sequence reads: CASSLPHTGASNEKLFF. The CDR3 nucleotides read TGCGCCAGCAGTTTGCCCCATACAGGGGCGAGTAATGAAAAACTGTTTTTT.